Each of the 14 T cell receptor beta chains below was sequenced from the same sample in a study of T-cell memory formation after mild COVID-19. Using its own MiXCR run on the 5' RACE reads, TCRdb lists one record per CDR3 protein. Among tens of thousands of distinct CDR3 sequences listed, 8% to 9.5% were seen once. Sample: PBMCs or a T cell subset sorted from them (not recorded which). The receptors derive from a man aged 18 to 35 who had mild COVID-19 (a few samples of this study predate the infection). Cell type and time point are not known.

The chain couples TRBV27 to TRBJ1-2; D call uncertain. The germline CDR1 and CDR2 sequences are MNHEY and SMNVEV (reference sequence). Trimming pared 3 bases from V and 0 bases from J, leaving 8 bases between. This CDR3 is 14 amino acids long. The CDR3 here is CASSFAQTNYGYTF. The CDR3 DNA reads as TGTGCCAGCAGTTTCGCGCAGACTAACTATGGCTACACCTTC.

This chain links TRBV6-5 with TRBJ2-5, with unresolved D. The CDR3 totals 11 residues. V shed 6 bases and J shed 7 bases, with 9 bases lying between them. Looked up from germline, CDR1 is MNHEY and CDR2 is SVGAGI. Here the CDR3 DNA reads TGTGCCAGCAGAGCTGTGTCGACCCAGTACTTC. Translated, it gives CASRAVSTQYF.

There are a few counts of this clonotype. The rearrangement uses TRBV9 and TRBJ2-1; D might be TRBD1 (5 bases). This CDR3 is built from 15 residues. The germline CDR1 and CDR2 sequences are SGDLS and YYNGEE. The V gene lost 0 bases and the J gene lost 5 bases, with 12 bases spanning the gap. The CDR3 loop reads CASSVAETVHNEQFF. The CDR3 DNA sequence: TGTGCCAGCAGCGTAGCCGAGACAGTACACAATGAGCAGTTCTTC. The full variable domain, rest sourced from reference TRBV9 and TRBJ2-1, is DSGVTQTPKHLITATGQRVTLRCSPRSGDLSVYWYQQSLDQGLQFLIQYYNGEERAKGNILERFSAQQFPDLHSELNLSSLELGDSALYFCASSVAETVHNEQFFGPGTRLTVL.

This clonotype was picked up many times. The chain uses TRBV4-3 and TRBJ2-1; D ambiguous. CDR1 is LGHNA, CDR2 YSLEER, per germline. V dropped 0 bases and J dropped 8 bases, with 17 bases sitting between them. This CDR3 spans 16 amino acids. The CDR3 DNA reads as TGCGCCAGCAGCCAAGATATCGGTCCCGCAGCAGATGAGCAGTTCTTC. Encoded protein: CASSQDIGPAADEQFF.

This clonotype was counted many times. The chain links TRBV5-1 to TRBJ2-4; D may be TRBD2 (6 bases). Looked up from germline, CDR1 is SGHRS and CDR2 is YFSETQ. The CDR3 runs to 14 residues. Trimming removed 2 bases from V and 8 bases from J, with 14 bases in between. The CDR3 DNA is TGCGCCAGCAGCTTTTCTGGCGGGGAATACATTCAGTACTTC. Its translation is CASSFSGGEYIQYF.

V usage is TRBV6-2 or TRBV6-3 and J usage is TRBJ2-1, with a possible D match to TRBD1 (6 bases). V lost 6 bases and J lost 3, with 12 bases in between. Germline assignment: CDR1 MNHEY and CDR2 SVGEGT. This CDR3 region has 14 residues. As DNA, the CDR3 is TGTGCCAGCAGCTTTACACAGGGCTACAATGAGCAGTTCTTC. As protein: CASSFTQGYNEQFF.

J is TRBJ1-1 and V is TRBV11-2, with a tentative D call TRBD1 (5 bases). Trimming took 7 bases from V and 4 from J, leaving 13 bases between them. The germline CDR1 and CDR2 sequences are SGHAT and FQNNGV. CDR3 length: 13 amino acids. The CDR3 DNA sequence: TGTGCCAGCATTTTTTGGGGGGGCACTGAAGCTTTCTTT. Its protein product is CASIFWGGTEAFF.

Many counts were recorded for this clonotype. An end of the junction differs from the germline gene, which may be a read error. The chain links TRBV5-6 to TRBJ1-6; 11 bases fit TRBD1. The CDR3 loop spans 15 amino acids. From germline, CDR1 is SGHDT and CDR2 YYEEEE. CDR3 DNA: TGTGCCAGCAACTTGAGAGGGACAGGGGGTTCACCCCTCCACTTT. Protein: CASNLRGTGGSPLHF.

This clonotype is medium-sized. The CDR3 loop is CASSSTVGTAGELFF. For the CDR3, the DNA is TGTGCCAGCAGCTCCACGGTGGGGACGGCCGGGGAGCTGTTTTTT. The rearrangement uses TRBV7-3 and TRBJ2-2; D is tentatively TRBD1 or TRBD2 (5 bases each). Trimming left V 4 bases short and J 6 bases short, with 15 bases between. There are 15 residues in the CDR3. The germline CDR1 and CDR2 sequences are SGHTA and FQGTGA.

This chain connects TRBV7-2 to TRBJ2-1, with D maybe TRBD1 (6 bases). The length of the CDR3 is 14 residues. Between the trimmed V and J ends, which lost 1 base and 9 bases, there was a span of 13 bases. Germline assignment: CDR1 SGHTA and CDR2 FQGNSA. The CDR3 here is CASSLVWGPGEQFF. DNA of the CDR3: TGTGCCAGCAGCTTAGTCTGGGGGCCCGGTGAGCAGTTCTTC.

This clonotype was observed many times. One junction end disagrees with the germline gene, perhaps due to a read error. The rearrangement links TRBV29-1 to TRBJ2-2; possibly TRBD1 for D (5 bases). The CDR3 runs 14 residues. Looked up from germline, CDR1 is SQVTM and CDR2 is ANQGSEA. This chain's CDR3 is CSVGSPGNAGELFF. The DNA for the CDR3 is TGCAGCGTGGGGTCACCAGGGAACGCCGGGGAGCTGTTTTTT.

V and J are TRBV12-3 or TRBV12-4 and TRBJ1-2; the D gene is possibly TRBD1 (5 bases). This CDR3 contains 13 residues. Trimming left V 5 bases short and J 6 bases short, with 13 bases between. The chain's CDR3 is CASSLTQTDGYTF. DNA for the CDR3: TGTGCCAGCAGTCTGACTCAGACAGATGGCTACACCTTC.

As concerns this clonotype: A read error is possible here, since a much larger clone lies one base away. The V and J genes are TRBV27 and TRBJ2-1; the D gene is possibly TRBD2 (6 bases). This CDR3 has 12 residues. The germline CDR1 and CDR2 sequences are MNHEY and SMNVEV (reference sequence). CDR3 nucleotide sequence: TGTCCCAGCACCGGGGGATACAATGAGCAGTTCTTC. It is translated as CPSTGGYNEQFF.

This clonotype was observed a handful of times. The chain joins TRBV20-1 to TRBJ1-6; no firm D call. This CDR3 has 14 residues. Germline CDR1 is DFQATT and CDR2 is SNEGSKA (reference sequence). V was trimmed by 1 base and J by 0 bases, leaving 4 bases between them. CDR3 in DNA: TGCAGTGCTAGAGCCAGCTCCTATAATTCACCCCTCCACTTT. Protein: CSARASSYNSPLHF.